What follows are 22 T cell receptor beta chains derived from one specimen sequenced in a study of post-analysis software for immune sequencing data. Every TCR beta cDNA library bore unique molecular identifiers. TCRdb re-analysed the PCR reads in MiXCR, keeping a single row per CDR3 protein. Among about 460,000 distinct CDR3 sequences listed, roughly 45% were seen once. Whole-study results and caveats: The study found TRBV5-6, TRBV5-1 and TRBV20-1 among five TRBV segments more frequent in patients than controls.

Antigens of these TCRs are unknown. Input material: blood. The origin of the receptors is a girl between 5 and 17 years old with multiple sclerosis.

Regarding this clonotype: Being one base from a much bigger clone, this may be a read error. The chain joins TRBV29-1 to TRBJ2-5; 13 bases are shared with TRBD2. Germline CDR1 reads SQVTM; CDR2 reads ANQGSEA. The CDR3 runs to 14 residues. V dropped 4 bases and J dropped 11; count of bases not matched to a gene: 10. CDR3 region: CSVAGTSGIYEQYF. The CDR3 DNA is TGCAGCGTTGCCGGGACTAGCGGGATATATGAGCAGTACTTC.

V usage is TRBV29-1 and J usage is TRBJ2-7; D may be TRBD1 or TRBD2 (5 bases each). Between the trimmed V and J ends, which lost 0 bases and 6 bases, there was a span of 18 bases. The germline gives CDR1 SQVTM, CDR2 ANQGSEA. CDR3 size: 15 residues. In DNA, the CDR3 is TGCAGCGTTGAAGAGGGTGGGCAAGTTGGGGGCGAGCAGTACTTC. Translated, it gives CSVEEGGQVGGEQYF.

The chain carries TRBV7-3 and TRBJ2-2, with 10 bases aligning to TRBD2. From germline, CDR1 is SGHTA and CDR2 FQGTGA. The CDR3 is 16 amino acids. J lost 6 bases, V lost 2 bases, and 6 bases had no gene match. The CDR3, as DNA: TGTGCCAGCAGCTTAGTGGCTAGCGGGAGCCCCGGGGAGCTGTTTTTT. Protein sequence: CASSLVASGSPGELFF.

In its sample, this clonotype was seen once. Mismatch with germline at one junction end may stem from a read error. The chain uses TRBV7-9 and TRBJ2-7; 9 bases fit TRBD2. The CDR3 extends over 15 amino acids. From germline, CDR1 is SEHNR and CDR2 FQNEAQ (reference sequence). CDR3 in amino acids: CVSSFQGLADYEQYF. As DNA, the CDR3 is TGTGTCAGCAGCTTTCAGGGACTAGCCGACTACGAGCAGTACTTC.

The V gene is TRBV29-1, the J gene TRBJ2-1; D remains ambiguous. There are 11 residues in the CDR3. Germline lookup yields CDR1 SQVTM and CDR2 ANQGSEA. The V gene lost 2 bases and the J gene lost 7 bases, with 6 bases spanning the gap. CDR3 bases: TGCAGCGTTGAAAGTAGGAATGAGCAGTTCTTC. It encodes CSVESRNEQFF.

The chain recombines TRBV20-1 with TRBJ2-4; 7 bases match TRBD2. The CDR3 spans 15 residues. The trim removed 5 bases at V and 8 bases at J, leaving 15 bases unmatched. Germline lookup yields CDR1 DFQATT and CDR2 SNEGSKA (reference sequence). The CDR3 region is CSALPSGGWGDIQYF. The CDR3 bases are TGCAGTGCTCTCCCGTCCGGGGGGTGGGGGGACATTCAGTACTTC.

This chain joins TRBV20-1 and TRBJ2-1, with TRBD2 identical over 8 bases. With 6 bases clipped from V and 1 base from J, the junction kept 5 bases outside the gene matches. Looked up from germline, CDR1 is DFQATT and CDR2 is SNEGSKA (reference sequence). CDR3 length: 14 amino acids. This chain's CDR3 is CSAYSGISYNEQFF. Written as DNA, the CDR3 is TGCAGTGCCTATAGCGGGATATCCTACAATGAGCAGTTCTTC.

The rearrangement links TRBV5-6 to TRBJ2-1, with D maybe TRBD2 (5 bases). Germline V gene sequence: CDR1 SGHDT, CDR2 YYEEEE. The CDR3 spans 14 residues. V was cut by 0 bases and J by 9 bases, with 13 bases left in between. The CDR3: CASSLELERLEQFF. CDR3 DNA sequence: TGTGCCAGCAGCTTGGAGCTAGAGCGGCTTGAGCAGTTCTTC.

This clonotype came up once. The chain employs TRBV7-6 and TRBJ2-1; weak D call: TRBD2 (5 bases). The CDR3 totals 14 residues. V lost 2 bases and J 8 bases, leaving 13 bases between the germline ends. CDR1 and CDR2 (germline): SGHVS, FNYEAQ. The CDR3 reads CASSLRAESDEQFF. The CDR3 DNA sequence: TGTGCCAGCAGCTTACGAGCGGAGAGCGATGAGCAGTTCTTC.

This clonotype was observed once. The CDR3 nucleotides read TGCGCCAGCAGCTCAAGGCCCTGGGCCGACAGCCGTACGGAGACCCAGTACTTC. Translated: CASSSRPWADSRTETQYF. This chain links TRBV5-1 with TRBJ2-5, with TRBD1 as a possible D gene (5 bases). Trimming cost V 3 bases and J 5 bases, with 26 bases left between them. Germline V gene data show CDR1 as SGHRS and CDR2 as YFSETQ. CDR3 length: 18 residues.

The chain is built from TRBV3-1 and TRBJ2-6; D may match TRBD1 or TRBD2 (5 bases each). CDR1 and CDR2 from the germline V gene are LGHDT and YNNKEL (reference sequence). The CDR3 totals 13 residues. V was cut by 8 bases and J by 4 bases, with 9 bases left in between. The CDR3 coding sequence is TGTGCCAGCGGGACGGGGGGGGCCAACGTCCTGACTTTC. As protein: CASGTGGANVLTF.

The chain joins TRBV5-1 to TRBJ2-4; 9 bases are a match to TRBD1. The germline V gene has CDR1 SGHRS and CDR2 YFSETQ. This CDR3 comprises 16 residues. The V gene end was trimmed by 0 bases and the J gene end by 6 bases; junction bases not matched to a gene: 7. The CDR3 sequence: CASSLADRGSPNIQYF. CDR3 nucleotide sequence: TGCGCCAGCAGCTTGGCCGACAGGGGGTCCCCAAACATTCAGTACTTC. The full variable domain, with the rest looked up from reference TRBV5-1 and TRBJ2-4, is KAGVTQTPRYLIKTRGQQVTLSCSPISGHRSVSWYQQTPGQGLQFLFEYFSETQRNKGNFPGRFSGRQFSNSRSEMNVSTLELGDSALYLCASSLADRGSPNIQYFGAGTRLSVL.

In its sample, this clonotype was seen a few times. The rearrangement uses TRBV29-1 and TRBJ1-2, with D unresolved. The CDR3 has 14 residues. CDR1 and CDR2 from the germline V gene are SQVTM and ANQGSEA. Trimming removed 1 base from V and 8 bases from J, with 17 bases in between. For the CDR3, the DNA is TGCAGCGTTGAAGTGGGCAGGACTTCCCAGGGCTACACCTTC. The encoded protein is CSVEVGRTSQGYTF.

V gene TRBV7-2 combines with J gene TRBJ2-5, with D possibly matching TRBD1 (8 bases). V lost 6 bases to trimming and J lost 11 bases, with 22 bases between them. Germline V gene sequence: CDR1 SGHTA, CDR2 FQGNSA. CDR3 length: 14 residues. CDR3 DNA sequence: TGTGCCAGCAGGAGGAACCAGGGGGCGGGAGAGCAGTACTTC. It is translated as CASRRNQGAGEQYF.

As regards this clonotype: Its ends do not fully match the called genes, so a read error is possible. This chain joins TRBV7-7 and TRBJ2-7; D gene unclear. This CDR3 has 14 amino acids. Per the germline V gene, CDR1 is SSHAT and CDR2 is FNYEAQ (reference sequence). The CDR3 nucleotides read TGTGCTAGCAGCTCGACCTGGCGGTCCTACGAGCAGTACTTC. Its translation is CASSSTWRSYEQYF.

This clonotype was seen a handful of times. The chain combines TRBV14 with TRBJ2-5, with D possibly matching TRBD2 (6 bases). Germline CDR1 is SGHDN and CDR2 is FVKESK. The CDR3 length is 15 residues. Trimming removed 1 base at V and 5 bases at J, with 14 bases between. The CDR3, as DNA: TGTGCCAGCAGCCAAGTGATTGGAGGGCCGGAGACCCAGTACTTC. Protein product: CASSQVIGGPETQYF.

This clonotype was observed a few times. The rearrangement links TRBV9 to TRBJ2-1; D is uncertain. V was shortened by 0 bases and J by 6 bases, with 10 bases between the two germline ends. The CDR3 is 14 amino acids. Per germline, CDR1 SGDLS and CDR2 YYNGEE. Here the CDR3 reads CASSVAVASNEQFF. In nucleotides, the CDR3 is TGTGCCAGCAGCGTAGCGGTTGCGTCCAATGAGCAGTTCTTC.

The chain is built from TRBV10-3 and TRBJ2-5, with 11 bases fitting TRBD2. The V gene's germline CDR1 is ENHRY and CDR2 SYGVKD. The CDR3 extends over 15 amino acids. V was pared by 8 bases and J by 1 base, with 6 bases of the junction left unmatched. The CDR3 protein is CAIARTSGFQETQYF. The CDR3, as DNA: TGTGCCATCGCACGGACTAGCGGGTTCCAAGAGACCCAGTACTTC.

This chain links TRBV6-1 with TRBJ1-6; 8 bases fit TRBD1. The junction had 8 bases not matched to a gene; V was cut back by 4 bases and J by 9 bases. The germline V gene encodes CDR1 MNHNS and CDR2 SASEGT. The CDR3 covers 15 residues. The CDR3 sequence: CASSVDREAGSPLHF. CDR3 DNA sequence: TGTGCCAGCAGTGTGGACAGGGAGGCGGGTTCACCCCTCCACTTT.

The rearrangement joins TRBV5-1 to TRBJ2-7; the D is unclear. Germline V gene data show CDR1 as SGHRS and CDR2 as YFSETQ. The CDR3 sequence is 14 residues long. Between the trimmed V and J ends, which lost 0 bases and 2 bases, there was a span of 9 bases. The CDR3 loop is CASSLGSEPYEQYF. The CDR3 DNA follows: TGCGCCAGCAGCTTGGGGTCAGAGCCCTACGAGCAGTACTTC.

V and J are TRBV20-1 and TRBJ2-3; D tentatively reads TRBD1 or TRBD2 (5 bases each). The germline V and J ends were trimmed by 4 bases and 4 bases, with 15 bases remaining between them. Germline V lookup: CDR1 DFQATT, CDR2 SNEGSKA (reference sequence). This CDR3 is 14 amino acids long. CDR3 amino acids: CSATGGGRADTQYF. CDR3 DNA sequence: TGCAGTGCTACCGGTGGGGGTCGGGCAGATACGCAGTATTTT.

The DNA of the CDR3 is TGCAGTGCTATTGGCCAGACAGGCCCGGGCGGGGAGCTGTTTTTT. Protein sequence: CSAIGQTGPGGELFF. The chain has TRBV20-1 and TRBJ2-2; weak D call: TRBD1 (6 bases). The CDR3 loop spans 15 amino acids. Germline V CDR1 and CDR2: DFQATT, SNEGSKA (reference sequence). The germline V and J ends were trimmed by 4 bases and 7 bases, with 19 bases remaining between them.